This TCR beta chain derives from a study of vaccination effects on CD4 cells after COVID-19. Trimming stripped 6 bases from V and 10 bases from J, with 10 bases between. The germline gives CDR1 MDHEN, CDR2 SYDVKM. The CDR3 contains 12 residues. Details on this clone: Its antigen is undetermined.

The assay was immunoSEQ multiplex PCR, and TCRdb's table has in-frame clones only and misses some. The sample has about 81,000 clones, roughly 80% seen once. With the ViraFEST assay, the study expanded antigen-specific CD4+ T cells using viral peptide pools, then sequenced them. Culturing for about 10 days preceded CD4+ T cell isolation. Each participant received a vaccine that was either BNT162b2 or mRNA-1273, given as two doses. Half-medium replacement with IL-2 medium occurred on days 3 and 7. This clonotype was sampled from a human donor who received a COVID-19 vaccine. Sequencing was performed on CD4+ T cells from PBMCs cultured with HCoV-OC43 spike peptides, taken after COVID-19 vaccination. As for subset: HCoV-OC43 spike overlapping peptide pool stimulation. The V gene is TRBV28, the J gene TRBJ1-6; TRBD1 might be the D (5 bases). The CDR3: CASSRQLSPLHF. The CDR3 bases are TGTGCCAGCAGCCGACAGTTGTCACCCCTCCACTTT.